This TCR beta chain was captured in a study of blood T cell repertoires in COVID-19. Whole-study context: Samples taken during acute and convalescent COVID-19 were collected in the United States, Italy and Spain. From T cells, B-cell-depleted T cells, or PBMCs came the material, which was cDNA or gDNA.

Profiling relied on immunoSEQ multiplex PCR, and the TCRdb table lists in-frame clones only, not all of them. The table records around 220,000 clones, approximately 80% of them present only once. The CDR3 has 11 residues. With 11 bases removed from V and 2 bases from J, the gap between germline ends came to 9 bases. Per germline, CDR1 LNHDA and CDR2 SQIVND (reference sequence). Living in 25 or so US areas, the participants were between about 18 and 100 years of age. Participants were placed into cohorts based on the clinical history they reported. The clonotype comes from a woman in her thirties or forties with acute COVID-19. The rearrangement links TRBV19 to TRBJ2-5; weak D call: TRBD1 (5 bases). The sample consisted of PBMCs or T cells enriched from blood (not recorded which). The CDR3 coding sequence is TGTGCCCAGGGAAGGCAAGAGACCCAGTACTTC. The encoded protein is CAQGRQETQYF.